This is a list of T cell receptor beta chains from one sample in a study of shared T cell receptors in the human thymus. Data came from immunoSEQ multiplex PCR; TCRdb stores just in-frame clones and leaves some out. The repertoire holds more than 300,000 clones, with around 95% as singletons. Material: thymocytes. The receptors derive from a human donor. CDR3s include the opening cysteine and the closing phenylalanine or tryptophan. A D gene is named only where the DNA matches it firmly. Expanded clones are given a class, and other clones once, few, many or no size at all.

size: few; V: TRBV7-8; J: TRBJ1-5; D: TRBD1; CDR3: CASSLDDRERDNQPQHF; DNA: TGTGCCAGCAGCTTGGACGACAGGGAGCGGGACAATCAGCCCCAGCATTTT
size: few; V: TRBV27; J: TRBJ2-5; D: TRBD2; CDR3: CASTSGGGAKQETQYF; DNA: TGTGCCAGCACCTCGGGCGGGGGGGCCAAACAAGAGACCCAGTACTTC
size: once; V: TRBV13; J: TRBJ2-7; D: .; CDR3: CASSHTSYEQYF; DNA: TGTGCCAGCAGCCATACTAGTTACGAGCAGTACTTC
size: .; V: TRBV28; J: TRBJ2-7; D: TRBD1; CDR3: CASSPDREMEQYF; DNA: TGTGCCAGCAGTCCCGACAGGGAAATGGAGCAGTACTTC
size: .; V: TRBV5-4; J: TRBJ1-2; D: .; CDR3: CASSAHSRLGYGYTF; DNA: TGTGCCAGCAGCGCCCATTCCAGGTTGGGCTATGGCTACACCTTC
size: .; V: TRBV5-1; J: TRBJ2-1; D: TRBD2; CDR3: CASRPGTSSYNEQFF; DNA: TGCGCCAGCAGACCCGGGACTAGCTCCTACAATGAGCAGTTCTTC
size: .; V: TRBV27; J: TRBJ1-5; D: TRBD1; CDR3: CASSFRAPTGGASNQPQHF; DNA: TGTGCCAGCAGTTTCCGAGCCCCGACAGGGGGGGCTAGCAATCAGCCCCAGCATTTT
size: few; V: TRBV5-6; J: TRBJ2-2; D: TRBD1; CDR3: CASSFPRDVGQGGTGELFF; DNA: TGTGCCAGCAGCTTCCCCAGGGACGTGGGACAGGGAGGCACCGGGGAGCTGTTTTTT
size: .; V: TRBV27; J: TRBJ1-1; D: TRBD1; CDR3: CASSPLDRGHNGWMNTEAFF; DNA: TGTGCCAGCAGCCCCCTCGACAGGGGACACAACGGTTGGATGAACACTGAAGCTTTCTTT
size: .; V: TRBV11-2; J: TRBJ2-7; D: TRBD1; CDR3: CASSSPDRLYEQYF; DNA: TGTGCCAGCAGCTCACCGGACAGGCTATACGAGCAGTACTTC
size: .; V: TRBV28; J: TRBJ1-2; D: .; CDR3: CASSLPGHSYGYTF; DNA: TGTGCCAGCAGTCTCCCGGGACATAGTTATGGCTACACCTTC
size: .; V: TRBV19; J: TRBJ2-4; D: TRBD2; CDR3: CASSTGTSGSMNIQYF; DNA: TGTGCCAGTAGTACCGGGACTAGCGGGAGTATGAACATTCAGTACTTC
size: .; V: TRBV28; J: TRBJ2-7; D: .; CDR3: CASSLFKGGELDEQYF; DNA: TGTGCCAGCAGTTTATTCAAAGGGGGAGAACTCGACGAGCAGTACTTC
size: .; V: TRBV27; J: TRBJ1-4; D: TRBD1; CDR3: CASSSGGQGGNEKLFF; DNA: TGTGCCAGCAGTTCCGGGGGACAGGGGGGTAATGAAAAACTGTTTTTT
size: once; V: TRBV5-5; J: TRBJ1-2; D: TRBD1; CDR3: CASRTRQGANGYTF; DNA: TGTGCCAGCAGAACAAGACAGGGGGCGAATGGCTACACCTTC
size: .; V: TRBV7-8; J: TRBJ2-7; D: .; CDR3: CASSARDVSSYEQYF; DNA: TGTGCCAGCAGCGCCCGGGACGTTAGCTCCTACGAGCAGTACTTC
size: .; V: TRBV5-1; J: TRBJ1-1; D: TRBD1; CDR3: CASSRTGGVNTEAFF; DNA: TGCGCCAGCAGCCGGACAGGGGGCGTGAACACTGAAGCTTTCTTT
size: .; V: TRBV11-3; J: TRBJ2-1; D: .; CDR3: CASSLSWRLPYNEQFF; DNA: TGTGCCAGCAGCCTCTCTTGGCGGCTACCCTACAATGAGCAGTTCTTC
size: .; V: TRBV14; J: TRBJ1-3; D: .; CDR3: CASSQELGSSGNTIYF; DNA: TGTGCCAGCAGCCAAGAGTTAGGCTCGTCTGGAAACACCATATATTTT
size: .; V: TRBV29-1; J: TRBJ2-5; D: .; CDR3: CSVAEAGLQETQYF; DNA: TGCAGCGTGGCTGAGGCAGGACTCCAAGAGACCCAGTACTTC
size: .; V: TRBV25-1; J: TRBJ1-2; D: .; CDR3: CASSESLGNYGYTF; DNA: TGTGCCAGCAGTGAATCTTTGGGAAACTATGGCTACACCTTC
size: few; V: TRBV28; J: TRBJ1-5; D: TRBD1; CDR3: CASSMGQGWSNQPQHF; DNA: TGTGCCAGCAGTATGGGACAGGGGTGGAGCAATCAGCCCCAGCATTTT
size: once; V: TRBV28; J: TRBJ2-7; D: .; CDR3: CASRPKPPYEQYF; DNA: TGTGCCAGCAGGCCCAAACCCCCTTACGAGCAGTACTTC
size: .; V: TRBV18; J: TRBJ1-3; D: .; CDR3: CASSPPGDRMGRDGNTIYF; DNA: TGTGCCAGCTCACCACCGGGAGACAGGATGGGAAGGGACGGAAACACCATATATTTT
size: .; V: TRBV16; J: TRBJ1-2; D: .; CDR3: CASSQSFVLAANGYTF; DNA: TGTGCCAGCAGCCAATCCTTCGTTCTTGCGGCAAATGGCTACACCTTC
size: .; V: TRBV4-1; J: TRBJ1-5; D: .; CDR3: CASSQGSSARGLSSGNQPQHF; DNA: TGCGCCAGCAGCCAAGGGTCTAGTGCTCGGGGCTTATCTTCCGGCAATCAGCCCCAGCATTTT
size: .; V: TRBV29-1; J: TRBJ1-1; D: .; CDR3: CSLGDTEAFF; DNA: TGCAGTTTGGGTGACACTGAAGCTTTCTTT
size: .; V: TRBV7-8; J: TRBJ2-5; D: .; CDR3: CASSPVIEDSRTGETQYF; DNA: TGTGCCAGCAGCCCCGTTATAGAAGACAGCCGGACCGGGGAGACCCAGTACTTC
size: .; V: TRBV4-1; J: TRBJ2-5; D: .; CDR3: CGESAGYQETQYF; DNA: TGCGGCGAGTCGGCGGGATACCAAGAGACCCAGTACTTC
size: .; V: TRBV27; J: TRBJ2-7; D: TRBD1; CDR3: CASSFRDRGGAYEQYF; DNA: TGTGCCAGCAGTTTTCGGGACAGGGGAGGGGCCTACGAGCAGTACTTC
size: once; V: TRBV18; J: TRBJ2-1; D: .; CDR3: CASSPTGANRKPGLLNRHEQFF; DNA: TGTGCCAGCTCACCGACGGGAGCCAACCGGAAACCGGGACTTCTAAATCGGCATGAGCAGTTCTTC
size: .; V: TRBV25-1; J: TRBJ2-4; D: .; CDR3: CASGRPQENIQYF; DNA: TGTGCCAGCGGGAGACCCCAGGAGAACATTCAGTACTTC
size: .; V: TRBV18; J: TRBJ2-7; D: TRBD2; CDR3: CASSRVGLAGTYEQYF; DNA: TGTGCCAGCTCACGGGTGGGACTAGCGGGGACCTACGAGCAGTACTTC
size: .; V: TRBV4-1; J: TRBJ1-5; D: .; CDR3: CASSLTPGSSSNQPQHF; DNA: TGCGCCAGCAGCCTCACCCCGGGGTCGTCTAGCAATCAGCCCCAGCATTTT
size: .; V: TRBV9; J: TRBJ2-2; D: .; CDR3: CASSARLGGELFF; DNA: TGTGCCAGCAGCGCCCGTCTCGGCGGGGAGCTGTTTTTT
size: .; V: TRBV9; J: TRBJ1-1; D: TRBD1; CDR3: CASSADRGTEAFF; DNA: TGTGCCAGCAGCGCAGACAGGGGGACTGAAGCTTTCTTT
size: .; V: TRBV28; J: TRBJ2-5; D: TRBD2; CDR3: CASSRGLAGGETQYF; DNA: TGTGCCAGCAGCAGGGGACTAGCGGGAGGAGAGACCCAGTACTTC
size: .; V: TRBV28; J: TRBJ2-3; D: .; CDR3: CASSAPAVQLDTQYF; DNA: TGTGCCAGCAGCGCCCCGGCCGTTCAGTTGGATACGCAGTATTTT
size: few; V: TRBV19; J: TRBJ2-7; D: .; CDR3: CASKGREPYEQYF; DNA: TGTGCCAGTAAGGGCAGGGAGCCCTACGAGCAGTACTTC